The clone carrying this T cell receptor (beta chain) was seen a single time. The sample comes from a study of blood T cell repertoires in COVID-19. This CDR3 is built from 16 residues. Trimming took off 3 bases at V and 5 bases at J, with 15 bases between the two ends. The germline V gene encodes CDR1 KGHDR and CDR2 SFDVKD. TCRdb's copy holds only in-frame clones and misses some; the assay was immunoSEQ multiplex PCR. Of about 27,000 clones listed, 82% were seen once; the top ten hold under 2%. The clonotype comes from an elderly man with active or convalescent COVID-19. The chain employs TRBV24-1 and TRBJ2-2, with D possibly being TRBD1 (8 bases). The sequencing sample was made of peripheral blood. The CDR3 DNA sequence: TGTGCCACCAGTGATGGTTACAGGGGGGGAACCGGGGAGCTGTTTTTT. Translation: CATSDGYRGGTGELFF.